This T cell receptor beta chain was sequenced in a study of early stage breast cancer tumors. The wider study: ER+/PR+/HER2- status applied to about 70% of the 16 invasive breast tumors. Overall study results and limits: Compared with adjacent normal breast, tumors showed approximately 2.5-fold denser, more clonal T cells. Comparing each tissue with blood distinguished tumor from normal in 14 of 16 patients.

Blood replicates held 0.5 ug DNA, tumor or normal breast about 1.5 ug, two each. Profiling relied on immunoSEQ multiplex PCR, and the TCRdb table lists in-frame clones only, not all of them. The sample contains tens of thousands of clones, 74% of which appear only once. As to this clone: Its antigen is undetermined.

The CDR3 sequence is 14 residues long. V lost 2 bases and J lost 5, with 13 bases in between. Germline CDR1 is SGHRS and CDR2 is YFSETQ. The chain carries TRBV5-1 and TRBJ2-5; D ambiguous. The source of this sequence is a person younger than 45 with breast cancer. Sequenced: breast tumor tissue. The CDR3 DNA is TGCGCCAGCAGCTTTCGAGACTTGGGGGAGACCCAGTACTTC. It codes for CASSFRDLGETQYF.